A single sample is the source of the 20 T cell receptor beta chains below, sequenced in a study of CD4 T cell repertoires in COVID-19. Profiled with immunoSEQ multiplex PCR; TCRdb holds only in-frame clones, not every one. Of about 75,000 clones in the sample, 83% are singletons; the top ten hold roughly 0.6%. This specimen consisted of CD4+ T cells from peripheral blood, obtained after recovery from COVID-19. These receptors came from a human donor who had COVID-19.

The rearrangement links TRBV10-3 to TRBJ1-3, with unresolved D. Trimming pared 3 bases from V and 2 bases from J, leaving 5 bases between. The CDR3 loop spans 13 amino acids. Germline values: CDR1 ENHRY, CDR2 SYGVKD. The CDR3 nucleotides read TGTGCCATCAGTGATCGGCCTGGAAACACCATATATTTT. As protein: CAISDRPGNTIYF.

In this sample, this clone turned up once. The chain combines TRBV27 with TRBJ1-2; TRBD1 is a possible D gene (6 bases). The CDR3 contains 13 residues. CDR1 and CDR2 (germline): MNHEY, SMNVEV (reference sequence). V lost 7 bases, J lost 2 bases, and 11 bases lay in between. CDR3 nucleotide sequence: TGTGCCAGCAAGTACCAGGGGAACTATGGCTACACCTTC. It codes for CASKYQGNYGYTF.

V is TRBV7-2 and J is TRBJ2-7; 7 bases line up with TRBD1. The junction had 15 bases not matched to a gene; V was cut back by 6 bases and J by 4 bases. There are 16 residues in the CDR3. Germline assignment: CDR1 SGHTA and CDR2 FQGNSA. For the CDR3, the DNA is TGTGCCAGCAGTCCTTCATCGGGGCCAGGGGGTTACGAGCAGTACTTC. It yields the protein CASSPSSGPGGYEQYF. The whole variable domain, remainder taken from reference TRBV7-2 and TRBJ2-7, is GAGVSQSPSNKVTEKGKDVELRCDPISGHTALYWYRQSLGQGLEFLIYFQGNSAPDKSGLPSDRFSAERTGGSVSTLTIQRTQQEDSAVYLCASSPSSGPGGYEQYFGPGTRLTVT.

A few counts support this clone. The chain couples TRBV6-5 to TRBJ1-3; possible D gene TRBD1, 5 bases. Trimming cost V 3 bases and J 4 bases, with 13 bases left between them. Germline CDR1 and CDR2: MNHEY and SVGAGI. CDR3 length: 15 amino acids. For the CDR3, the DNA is TGTGCCAGCAGTTATGTACTGGGGACGGGAAACACCATATATTTT. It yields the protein CASSYVLGTGNTIYF.

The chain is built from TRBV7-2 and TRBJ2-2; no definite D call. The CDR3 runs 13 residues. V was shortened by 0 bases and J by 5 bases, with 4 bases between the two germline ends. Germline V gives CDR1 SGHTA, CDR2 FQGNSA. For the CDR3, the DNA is TGTGCCAGCAGCTTAGCGGGTACCGGGGAGCTGTTTTTT. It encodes CASSLAGTGELFF.

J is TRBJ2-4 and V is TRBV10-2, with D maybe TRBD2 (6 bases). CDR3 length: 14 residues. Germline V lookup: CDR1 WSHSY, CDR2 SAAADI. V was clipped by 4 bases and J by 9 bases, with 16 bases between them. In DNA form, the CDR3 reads TGCGCCAGCAGTGGGCCGGGAGAAATGAGCATTCAGTACTTC. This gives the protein CASSGPGEMSIQYF.

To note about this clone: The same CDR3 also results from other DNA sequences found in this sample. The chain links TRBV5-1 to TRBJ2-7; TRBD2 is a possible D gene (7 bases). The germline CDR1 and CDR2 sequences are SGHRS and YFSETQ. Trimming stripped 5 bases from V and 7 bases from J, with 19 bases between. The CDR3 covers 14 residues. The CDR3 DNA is TGCGCCAGCAGTCCGAGGGTGGGGGGGCAGGAGCAGTACTTC. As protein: CASSPRVGGQEQYF.

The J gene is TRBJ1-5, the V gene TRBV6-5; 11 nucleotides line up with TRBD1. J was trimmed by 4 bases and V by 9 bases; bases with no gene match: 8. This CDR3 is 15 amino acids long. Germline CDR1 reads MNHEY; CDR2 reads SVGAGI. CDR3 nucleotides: TGTGCCAGTAGGACAGGGGGCTTAGAAAATCAGCCCCAGCATTTT. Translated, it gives CASRTGGLENQPQHF.

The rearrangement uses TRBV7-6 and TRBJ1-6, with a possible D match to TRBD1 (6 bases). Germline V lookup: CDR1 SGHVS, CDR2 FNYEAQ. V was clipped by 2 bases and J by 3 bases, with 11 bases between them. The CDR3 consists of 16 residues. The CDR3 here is CASSLTTDSYNSPLHF. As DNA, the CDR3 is TGTGCCAGCAGCTTAACTACGGACAGCTATAATTCACCCCTCCACTTT.

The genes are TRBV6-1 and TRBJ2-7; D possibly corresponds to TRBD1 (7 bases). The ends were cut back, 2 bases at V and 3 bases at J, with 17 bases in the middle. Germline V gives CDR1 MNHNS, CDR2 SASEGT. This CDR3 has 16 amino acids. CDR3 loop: CASSEQGGGGIYEQYF. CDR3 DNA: TGTGCCAGCAGTGAACAGGGGGGCGGAGGGATCTACGAGCAGTACTTC.

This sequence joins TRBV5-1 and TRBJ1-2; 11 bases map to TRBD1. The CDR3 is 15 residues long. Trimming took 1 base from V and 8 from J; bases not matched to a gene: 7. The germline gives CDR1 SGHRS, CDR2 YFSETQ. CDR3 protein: CASSLLDRGLWGYTF. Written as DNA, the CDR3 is TGCGCCAGCAGCTTGTTGGACAGGGGGCTTTGGGGCTACACCTTC. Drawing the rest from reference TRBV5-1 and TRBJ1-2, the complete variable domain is KAGVTQTPRYLIKTRGQQVTLSCSPISGHRSVSWYQQTPGQGLQFLFEYFSETQRNKGNFPGRFSGRQFSNSRSEMNVSTLELGDSALYLCASSLLDRGLWGYTFGSGTRLTVV.

The CDR3 loop reads CASSLASGSGNTIYF. The CDR3 coding sequence is TGCGCCAGCAGCTTGGCCAGCGGGTCTGGAAACACCATATATTTT. This chain links TRBV5-1 with TRBJ1-3; D is ambiguous. Germline V gene sequence: CDR1 SGHRS, CDR2 YFSETQ. Trimming cost V 0 bases and J 1 base, with 8 bases left between them. CDR3 length equals 15 residues.

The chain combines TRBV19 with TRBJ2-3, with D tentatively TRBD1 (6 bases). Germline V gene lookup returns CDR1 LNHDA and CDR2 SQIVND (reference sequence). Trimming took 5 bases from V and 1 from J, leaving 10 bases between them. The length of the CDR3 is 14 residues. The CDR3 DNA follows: TGTGCCAGTAGTCAAAGACAGGGCACAGATACGCAGTATTTT. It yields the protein CASSQRQGTDTQYF.

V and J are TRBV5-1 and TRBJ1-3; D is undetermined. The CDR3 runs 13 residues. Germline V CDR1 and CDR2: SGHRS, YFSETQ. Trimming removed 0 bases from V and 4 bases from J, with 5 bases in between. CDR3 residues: CASSLAQGNTIYF. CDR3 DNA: TGCGCCAGCAGCTTGGCCCAGGGAAACACCATATATTTT. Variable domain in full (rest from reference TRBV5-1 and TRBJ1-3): KAGVTQTPRYLIKTRGQQVTLSCSPISGHRSVSWYQQTPGQGLQFLFEYFSETQRNKGNFPGRFSGRQFSNSRSEMNVSTLELGDSALYLCASSLAQGNTIYFGEGSWLTVV.

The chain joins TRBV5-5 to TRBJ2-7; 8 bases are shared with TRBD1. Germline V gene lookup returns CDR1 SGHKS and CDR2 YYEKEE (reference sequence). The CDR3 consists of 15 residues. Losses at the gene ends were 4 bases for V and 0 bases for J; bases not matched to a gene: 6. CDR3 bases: TGTGCCAGCAGCCCGTCGGACAGGGCCTCCTACGAGCAGTACTTC. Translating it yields CASSPSDRASYEQYF.

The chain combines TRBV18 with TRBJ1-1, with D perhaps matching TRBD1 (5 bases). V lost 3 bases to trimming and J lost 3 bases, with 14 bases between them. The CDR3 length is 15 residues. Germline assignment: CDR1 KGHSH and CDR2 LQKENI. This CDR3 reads CASSPSGFVDTEAFF. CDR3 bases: TGTGCCAGCTCACCTTCAGGGTTCGTTGACACTGAAGCTTTCTTT. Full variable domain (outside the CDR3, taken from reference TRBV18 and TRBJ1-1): NAGVMQNPRHLVRRRGQEARLRCSPMKGHSHVYWYRQLPEEGLKFMVYLQKENIIDESGMPKERFSAEFPKEGPSILRIQQVVRGDSAAYFCASSPSGFVDTEAFFGQGTRLTVV.

DNA for the CDR3: TGCGCCAGCAGCCTCGACACCTCTGGAAACACCATATATTTT. It encodes CASSLDTSGNTIYF. V is TRBV5-1 and J is TRBJ1-3; D gene ambiguous. The ends were cut back, 4 bases at V and 0 bases at J, with 8 bases in the middle. Germline V gene lookup returns CDR1 SGHRS and CDR2 YFSETQ. The CDR3 runs to 14 residues.

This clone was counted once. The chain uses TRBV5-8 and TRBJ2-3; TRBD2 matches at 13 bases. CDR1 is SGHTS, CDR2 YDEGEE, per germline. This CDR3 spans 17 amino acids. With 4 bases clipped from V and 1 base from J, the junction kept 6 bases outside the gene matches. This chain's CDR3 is CASSPGTSGMGTDTQYF. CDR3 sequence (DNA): TGTGCCAGCAGCCCTGGGACTAGCGGGATGGGCACAGATACGCAGTATTTT.

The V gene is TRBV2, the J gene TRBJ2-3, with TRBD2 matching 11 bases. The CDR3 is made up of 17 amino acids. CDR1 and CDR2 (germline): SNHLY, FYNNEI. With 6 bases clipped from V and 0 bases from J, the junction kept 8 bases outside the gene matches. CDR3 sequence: CASSKIASGRSTDTQYF. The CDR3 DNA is TGTGCCAGCAGCAAAATCGCTAGCGGGAGGAGCACAGATACGCAGTATTTT.

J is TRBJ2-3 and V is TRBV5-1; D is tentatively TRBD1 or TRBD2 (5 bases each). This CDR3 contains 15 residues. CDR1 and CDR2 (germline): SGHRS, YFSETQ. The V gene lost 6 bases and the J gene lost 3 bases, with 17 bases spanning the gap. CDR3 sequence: CASNGAGGTTDTQYF. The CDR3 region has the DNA TGCGCCAGCAATGGGGCAGGAGGAACAACAGATACGCAGTATTTT. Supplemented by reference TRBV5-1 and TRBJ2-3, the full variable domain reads KAGVTQTPRYLIKTRGQQVTLSCSPISGHRSVSWYQQTPGQGLQFLFEYFSETQRNKGNFPGRFSGRQFSNSRSEMNVSTLELGDSALYLCASNGAGGTTDTQYFGPGTRLTVL.